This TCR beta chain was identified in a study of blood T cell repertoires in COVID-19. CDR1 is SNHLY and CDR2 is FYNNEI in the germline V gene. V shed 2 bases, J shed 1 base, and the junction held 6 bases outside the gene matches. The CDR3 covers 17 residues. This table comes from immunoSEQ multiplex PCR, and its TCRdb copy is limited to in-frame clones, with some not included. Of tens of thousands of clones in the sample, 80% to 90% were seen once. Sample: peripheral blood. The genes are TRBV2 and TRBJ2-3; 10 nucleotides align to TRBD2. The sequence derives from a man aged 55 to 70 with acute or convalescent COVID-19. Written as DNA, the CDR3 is TGTGCCAGCAGTGAAAAACTAGCGGGGATTGGCACAGATACGCAGTATTTT. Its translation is CASSEKLAGIGTDTQYF.